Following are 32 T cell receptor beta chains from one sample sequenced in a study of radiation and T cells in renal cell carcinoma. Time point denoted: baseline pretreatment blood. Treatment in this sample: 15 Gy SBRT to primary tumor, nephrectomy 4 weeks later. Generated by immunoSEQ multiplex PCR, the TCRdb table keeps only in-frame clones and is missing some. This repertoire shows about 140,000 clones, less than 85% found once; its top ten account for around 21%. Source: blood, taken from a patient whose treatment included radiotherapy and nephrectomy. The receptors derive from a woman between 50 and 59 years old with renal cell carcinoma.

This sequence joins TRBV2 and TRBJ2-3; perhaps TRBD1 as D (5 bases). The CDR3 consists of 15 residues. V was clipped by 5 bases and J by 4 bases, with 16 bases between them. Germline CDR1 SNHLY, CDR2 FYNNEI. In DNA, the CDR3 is TGTGCCAGCAGTCAAGACGGACAACAAGCAGATACGCAGTATTTT. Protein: CASSQDGQQADTQYF.

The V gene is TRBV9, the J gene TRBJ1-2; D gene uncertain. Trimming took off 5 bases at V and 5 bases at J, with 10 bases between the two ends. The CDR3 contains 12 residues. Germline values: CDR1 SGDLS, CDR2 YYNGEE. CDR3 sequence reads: CASSGQPYGYTF. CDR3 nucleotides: TGTGCCAGCAGTGGGCAGCCTTATGGCTACACCTTC. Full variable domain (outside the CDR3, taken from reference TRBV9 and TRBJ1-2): DSGVTQTPKHLITATGQRVTLRCSPRSGDLSVYWYQQSLDQGLQFLIQYYNGEERAKGNILERFSAQQFPDLHSELNLSSLELGDSALYFCASSGQPYGYTFGSGTRLTVV.

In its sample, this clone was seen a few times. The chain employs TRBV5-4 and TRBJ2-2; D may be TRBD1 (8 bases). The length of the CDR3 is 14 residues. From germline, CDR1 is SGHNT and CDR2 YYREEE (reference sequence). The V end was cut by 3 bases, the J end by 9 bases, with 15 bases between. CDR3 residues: CASSYRGGDWELFF. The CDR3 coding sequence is TGTGCCAGCAGCTACAGGGGGGGCGATTGGGAGCTGTTTTTT.

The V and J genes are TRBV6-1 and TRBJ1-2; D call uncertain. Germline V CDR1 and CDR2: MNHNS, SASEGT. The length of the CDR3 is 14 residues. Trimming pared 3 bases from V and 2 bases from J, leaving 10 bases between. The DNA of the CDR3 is TGTGCCAGCAGTGACGGCCCGGAGAACTATGGCTACACCTTC. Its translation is CASSDGPENYGYTF.

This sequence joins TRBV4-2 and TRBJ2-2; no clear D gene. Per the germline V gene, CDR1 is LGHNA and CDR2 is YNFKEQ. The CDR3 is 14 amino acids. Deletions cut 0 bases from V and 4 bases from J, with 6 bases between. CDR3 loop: CASSQERATGELFF. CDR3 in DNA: TGTGCCAGCAGCCAAGAACGGGCCACCGGGGAGCTGTTTTTT.

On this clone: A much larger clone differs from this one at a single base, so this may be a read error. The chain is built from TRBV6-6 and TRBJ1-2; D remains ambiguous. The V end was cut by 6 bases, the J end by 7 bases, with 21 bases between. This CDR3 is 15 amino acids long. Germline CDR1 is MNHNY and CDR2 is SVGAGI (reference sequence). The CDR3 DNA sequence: TGTGCCAGCAGCCCGGTTCCCTGGTTCTTAGGTGGCTACACCTTC. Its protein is CASSPVPWFLGGYTF.

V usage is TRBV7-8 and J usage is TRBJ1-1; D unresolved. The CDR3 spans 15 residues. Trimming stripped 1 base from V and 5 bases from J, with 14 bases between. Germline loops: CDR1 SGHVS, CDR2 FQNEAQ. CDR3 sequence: CASSLDGYPRTEAFF. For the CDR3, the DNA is TGTGCCAGCAGCTTAGATGGGTACCCGAGGACTGAAGCTTTCTTT.

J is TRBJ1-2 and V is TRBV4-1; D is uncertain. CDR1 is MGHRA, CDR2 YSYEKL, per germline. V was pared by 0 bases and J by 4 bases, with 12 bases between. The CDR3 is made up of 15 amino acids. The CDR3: CASSQDVGSRYGYTF. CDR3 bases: TGCGCCAGCAGCCAAGACGTCGGGTCTCGCTATGGCTACACCTTC.

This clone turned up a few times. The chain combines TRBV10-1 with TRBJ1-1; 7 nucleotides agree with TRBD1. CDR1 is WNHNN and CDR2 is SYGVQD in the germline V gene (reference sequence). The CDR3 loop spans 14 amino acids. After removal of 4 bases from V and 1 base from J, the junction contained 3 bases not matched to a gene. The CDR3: CASSAGTANTEAFF. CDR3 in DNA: TGCGCCAGCAGTGCCGGGACAGCGAACACTGAAGCTTTCTTT.

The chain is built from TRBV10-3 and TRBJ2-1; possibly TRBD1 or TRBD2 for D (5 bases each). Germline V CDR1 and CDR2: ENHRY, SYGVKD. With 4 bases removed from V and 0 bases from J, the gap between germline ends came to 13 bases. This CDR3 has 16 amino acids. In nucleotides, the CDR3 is TGTGCCATCAGTGCCTCCGGGACCATCTCCTACAATGAGCAGTTCTTC. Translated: CAISASGTISYNEQFF.

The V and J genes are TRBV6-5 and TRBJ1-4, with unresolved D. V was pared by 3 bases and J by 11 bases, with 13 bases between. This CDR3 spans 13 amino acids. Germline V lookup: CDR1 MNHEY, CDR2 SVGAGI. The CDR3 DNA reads TGTGCCAGCAGTTATGTCGTCGGTGAGAAACTGTTTTTT. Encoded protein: CASSYVVGEKLFF.

The chain's CDR3 is CASSPHVGGANYGYTF. CDR3 nucleotide sequence: TGTGCCAGCAGCCCACATGTGGGGGGAGCTAACTATGGCTACACCTTC. The V call is TRBV9, the J call TRBJ1-2, with a tentative D call TRBD1 (5 bases). The V end lost 4 bases, the J end lost 0 bases, and 16 bases lay between the germline ends. In germline, CDR1 is SGDLS, CDR2 YYNGEE. This CDR3 region has 16 residues.

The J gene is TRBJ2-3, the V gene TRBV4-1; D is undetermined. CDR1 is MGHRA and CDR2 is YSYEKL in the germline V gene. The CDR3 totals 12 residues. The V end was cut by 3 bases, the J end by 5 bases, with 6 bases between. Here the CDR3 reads CASSQERDTQYF. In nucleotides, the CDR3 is TGCGCCAGCAGCCAGGAAAGAGATACGCAGTATTTT.

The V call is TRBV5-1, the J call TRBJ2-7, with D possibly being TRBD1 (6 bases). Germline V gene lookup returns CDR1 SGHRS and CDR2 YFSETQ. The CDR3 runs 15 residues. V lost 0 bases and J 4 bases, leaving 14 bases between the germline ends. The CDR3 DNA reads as TGCGCCAGCAGCTTGGGCAGGGGTGGTGTGTACGAGCAGTACTTC. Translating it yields CASSLGRGGVYEQYF.

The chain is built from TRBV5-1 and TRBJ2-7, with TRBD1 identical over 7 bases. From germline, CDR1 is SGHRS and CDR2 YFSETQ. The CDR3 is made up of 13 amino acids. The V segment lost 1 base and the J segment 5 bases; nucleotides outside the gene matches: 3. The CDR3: CASSLYRGDEQYF. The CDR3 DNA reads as TGCGCCAGCAGCTTGTACAGGGGAGACGAGCAGTACTTC. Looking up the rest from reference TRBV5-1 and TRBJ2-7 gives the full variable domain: KAGVTQTPRYLIKTRGQQVTLSCSPISGHRSVSWYQQTPGQGLQFLFEYFSETQRNKGNFPGRFSGRQFSNSRSEMNVSTLELGDSALYLCASSLYRGDEQYFGPGTRLTVT.

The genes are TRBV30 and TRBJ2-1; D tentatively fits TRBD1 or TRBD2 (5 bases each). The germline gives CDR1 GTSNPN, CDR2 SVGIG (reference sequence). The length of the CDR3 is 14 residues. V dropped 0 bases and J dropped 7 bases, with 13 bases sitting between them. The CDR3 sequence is CAWSVAGSWNEQFF. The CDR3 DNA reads TGTGCCTGGAGTGTGGCAGGGAGCTGGAATGAGCAGTTCTTC.

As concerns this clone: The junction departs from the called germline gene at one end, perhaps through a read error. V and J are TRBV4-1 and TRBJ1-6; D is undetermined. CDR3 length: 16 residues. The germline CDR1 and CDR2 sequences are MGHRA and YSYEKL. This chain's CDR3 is CASSQDRNRYNSPLHF. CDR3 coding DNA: TGCGCCAGCAGTCAAGATCGGAACAGATATAATTCACCCCTCCACTTT.

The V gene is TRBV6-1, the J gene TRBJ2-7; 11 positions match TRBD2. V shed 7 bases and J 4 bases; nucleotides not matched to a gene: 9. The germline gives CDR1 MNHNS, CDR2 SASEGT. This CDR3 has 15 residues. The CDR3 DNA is TGTGCCAGCACCGAAGCGGTAGCGGGGGGGTACGAGCAGTACTTC. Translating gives CASTEAVAGGYEQYF.

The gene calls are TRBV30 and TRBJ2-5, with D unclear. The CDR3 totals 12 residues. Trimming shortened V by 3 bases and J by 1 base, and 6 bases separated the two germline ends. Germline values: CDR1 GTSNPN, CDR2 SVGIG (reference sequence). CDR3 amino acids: CAWRRSQETQYF. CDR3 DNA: TGTGCCTGGAGACGCAGCCAAGAGACCCAGTACTTC.

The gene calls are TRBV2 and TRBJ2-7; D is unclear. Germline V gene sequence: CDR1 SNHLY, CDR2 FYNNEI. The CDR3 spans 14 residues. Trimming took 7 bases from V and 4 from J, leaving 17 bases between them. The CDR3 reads CASIGSPSGYEQYF. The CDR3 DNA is TGTGCCAGCATTGGTTCTCCCTCCGGGTACGAGCAGTACTTC.

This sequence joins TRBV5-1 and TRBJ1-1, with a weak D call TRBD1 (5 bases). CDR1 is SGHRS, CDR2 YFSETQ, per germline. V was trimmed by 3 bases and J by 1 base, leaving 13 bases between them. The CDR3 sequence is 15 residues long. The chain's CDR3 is CASSWGGVSNTEAFF. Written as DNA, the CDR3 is TGCGCCAGCAGCTGGGGAGGGGTGTCGAACACTGAAGCTTTCTTT.

CDR3: CASAGLAEETQYF. CDR3 nucleotides: TGTGCCAGTGCGGGACTAGCGGAAGAGACCCAGTACTTC. The chain employs TRBV7-2 and TRBJ2-5; 11 bases agree with TRBD2. The CDR3 sequence is 13 residues long. J lost 3 bases, V lost 9 bases, and 3 bases had no gene match. The germline V gene has CDR1 SGHTA and CDR2 FQGNSA. Using reference TRBV7-2 and TRBJ2-5 for the parts outside the CDR3, the full variable domain is GAGVSQSPSNKVTEKGKDVELRCDPISGHTALYWYRQSLGQGLEFLIYFQGNSAPDKSGLPSDRFSAERTGGSVSTLTIQRTQQEDSAVYLCASAGLAEETQYFGPGTRLLVL.

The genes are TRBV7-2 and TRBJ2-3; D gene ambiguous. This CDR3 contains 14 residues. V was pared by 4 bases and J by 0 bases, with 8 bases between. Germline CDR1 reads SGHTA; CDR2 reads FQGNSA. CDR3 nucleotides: TGTGCCAGCAGCTCACGGCGGAGCACAGATACGCAGTATTTT. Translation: CASSSRRSTDTQYF.

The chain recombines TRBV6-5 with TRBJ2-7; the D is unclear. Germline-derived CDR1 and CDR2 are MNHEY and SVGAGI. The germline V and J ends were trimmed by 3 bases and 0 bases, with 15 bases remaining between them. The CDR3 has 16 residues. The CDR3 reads CASSYSPYASSYEQYF. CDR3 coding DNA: TGTGCCAGCAGTTATTCCCCGTACGCGAGCTCCTACGAGCAGTACTTC.

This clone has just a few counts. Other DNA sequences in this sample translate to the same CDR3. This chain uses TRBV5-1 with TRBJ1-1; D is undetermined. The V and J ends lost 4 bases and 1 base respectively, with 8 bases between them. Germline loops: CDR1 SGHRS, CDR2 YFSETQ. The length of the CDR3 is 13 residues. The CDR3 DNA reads TGCGCCAGCAGCCTGGGAGCGAACACTGAAGCTTTCTTT. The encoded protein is CASSLGANTEAFF. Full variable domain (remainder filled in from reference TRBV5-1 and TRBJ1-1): KAGVTQTPRYLIKTRGQQVTLSCSPISGHRSVSWYQQTPGQGLQFLFEYFSETQRNKGNFPGRFSGRQFSNSRSEMNVSTLELGDSALYLCASSLGANTEAFFGQGTRLTVV.

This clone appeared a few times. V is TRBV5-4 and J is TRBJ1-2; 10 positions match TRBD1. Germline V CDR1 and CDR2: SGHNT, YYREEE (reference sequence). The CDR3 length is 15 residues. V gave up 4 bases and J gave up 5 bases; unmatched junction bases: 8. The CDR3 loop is CASSAPGQGFYGYTF. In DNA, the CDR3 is TGTGCCAGCAGCGCTCCGGGACAGGGGTTTTATGGCTACACCTTC.

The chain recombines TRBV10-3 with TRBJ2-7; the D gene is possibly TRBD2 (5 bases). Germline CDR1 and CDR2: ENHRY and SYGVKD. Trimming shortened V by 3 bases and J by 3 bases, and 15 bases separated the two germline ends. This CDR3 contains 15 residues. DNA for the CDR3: TGTGCCATCAGTGACCTCCAAGAGGCGGGCTACGAGCAGTACTTC. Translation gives CAISDLQEAGYEQYF.

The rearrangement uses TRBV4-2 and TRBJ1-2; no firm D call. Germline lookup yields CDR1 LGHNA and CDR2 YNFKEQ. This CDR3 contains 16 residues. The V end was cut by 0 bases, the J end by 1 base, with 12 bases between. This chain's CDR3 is CASSQDPRQFNYGYTF. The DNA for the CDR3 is TGTGCCAGCAGCCAAGATCCCAGGCAATTTAACTATGGCTACACCTTC.

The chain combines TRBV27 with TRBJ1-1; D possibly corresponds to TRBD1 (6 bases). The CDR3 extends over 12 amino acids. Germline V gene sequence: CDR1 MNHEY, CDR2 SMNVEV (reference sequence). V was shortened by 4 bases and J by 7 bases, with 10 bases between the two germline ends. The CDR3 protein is CASSYLGGEAFF. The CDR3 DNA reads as TGTGCCAGCAGTTACCTAGGGGGTGAAGCTTTCTTT.

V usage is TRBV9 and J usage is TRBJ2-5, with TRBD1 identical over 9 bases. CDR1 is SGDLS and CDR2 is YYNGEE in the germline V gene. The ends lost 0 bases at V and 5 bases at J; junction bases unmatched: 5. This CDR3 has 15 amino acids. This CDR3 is CASSVADRGGETQYF. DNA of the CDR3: TGTGCCAGCAGCGTAGCGGACAGGGGAGGCGAGACCCAGTACTTC.

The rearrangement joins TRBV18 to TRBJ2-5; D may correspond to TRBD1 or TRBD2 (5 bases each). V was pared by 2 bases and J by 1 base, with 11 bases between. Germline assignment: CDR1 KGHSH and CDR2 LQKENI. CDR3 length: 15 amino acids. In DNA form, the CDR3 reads TGTGCCAGCTCACCAGAGTGGGACGCCCAAGAGACCCAGTACTTC. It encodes CASSPEWDAQETQYF.

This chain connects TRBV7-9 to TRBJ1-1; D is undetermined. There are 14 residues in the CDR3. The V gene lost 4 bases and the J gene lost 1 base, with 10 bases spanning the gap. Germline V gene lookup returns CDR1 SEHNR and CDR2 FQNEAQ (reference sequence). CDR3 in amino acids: CASSYPPQNTEAFF. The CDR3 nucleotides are TGTGCCAGCAGCTACCCCCCACAGAACACTGAAGCTTTCTTT.